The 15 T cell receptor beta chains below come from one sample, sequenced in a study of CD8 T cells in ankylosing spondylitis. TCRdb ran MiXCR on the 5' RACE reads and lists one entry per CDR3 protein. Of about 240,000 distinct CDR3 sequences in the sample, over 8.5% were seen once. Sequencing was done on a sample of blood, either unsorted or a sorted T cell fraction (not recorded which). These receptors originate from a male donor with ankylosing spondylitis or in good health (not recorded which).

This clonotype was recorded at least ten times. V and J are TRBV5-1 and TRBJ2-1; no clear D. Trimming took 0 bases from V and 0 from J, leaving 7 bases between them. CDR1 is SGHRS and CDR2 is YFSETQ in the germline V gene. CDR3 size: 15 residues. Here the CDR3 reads CASSLDQSSYNEQFF. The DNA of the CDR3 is TGCGCCAGCAGCTTGGATCAGAGCTCCTACAATGAGCAGTTCTTC.

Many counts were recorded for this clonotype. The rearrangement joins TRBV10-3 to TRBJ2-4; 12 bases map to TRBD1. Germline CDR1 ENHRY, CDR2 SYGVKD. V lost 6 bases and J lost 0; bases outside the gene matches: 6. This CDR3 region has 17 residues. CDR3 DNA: TGTGCCATCAGCGGCGGGACAGGGGGCCTAGCCAAAAACATTCAGTACTTC. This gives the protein CAISGGTGGLAKNIQYF.

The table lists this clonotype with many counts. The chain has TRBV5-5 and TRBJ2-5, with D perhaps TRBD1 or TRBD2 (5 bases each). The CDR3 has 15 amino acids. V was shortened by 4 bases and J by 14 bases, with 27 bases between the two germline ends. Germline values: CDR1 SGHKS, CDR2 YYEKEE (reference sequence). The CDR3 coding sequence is TGTGCCAGCAGCCCTCGCCCGGACACGGGGTCTTTCCTCTACTTC. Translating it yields CASSPRPDTGSFLYF.

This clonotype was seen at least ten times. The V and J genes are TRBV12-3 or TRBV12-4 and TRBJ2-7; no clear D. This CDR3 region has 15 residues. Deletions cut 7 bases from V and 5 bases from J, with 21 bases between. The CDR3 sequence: CASTHSRRDLHEQYF. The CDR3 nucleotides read TGTGCCAGCACCCACTCTAGAAGAGATTTACACGAGCAGTACTTC.

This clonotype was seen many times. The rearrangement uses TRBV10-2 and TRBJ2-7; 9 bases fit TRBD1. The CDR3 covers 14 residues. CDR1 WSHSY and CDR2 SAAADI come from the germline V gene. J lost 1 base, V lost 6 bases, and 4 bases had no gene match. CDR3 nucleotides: TGCGCCAGCAGGACAGGGGGGTCGTCCTACGAGCAGTACTTC. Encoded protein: CASRTGGSSYEQYF.

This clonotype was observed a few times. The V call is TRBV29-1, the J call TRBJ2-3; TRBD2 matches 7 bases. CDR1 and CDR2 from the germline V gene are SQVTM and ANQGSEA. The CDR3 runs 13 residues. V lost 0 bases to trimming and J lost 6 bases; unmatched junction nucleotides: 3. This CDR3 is CSVEEGGRDTQYF. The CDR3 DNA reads TGCAGCGTTGAAGAGGGAGGGAGGGATACGCAGTATTTT.

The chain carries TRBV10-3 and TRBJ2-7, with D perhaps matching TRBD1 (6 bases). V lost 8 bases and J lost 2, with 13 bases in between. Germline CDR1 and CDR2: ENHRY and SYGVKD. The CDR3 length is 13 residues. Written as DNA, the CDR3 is TGTGCCATCTCGAATAAGGGGGCCTACGAGCAGTACTTC. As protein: CAISNKGAYEQYF.

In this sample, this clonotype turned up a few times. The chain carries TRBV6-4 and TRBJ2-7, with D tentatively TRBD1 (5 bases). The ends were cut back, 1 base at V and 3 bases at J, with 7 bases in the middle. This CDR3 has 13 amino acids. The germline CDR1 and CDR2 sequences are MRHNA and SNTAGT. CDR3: CASSDWTNYEQYF. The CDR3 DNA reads TGTGCCAGCAGTGACTGGACAAACTACGAGCAGTACTTC.

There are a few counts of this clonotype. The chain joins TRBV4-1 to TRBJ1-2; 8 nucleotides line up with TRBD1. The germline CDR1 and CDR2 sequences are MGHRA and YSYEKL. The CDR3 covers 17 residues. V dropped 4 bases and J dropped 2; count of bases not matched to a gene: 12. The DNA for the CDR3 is TGCGCCAGCAGCCCTTCCGGGACAGGCTATCTCAACTATGGCTACACCTTC. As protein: CASSPSGTGYLNYGYTF.

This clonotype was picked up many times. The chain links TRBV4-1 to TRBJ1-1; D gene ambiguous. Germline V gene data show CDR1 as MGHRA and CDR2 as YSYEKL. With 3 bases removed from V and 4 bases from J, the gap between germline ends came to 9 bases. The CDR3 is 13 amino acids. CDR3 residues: CASSQAKGTEAFF. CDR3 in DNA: TGCGCCAGCAGCCAGGCCAAGGGCACTGAAGCTTTCTTT.

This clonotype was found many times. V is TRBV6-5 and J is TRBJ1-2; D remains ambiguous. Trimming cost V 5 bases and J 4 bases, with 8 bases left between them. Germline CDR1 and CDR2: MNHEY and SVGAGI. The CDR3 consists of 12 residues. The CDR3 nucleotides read TGTGCCAGCAGTGAGGCACCCTATGGCTACACCTTC. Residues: CASSEAPYGYTF.

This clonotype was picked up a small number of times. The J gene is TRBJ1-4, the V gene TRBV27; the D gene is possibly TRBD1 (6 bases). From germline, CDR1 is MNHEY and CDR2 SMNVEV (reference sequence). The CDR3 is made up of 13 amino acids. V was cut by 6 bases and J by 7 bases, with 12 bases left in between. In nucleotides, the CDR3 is TGTGCCAGCAGACAGGGAGGGAGTGAAAAACTGTTTTTT. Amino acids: CASRQGGSEKLFF.

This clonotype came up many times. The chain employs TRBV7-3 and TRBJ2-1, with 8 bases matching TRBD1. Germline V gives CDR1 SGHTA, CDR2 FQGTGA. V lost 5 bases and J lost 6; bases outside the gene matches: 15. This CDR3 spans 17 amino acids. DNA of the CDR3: TGTGCCAGCAGCCTACATGCCGGGACAGGCGGGTTCAATGAGCAGTTCTTC. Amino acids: CASSLHAGTGGFNEQFF.

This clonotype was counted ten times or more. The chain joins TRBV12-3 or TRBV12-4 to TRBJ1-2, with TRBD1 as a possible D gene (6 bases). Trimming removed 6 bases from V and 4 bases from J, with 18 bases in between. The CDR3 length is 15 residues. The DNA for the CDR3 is TGTGCCAGCAGGTCCAGTGGGGGGGCTGGCTATGGCTACACCTTC. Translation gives CASRSSGGAGYGYTF.

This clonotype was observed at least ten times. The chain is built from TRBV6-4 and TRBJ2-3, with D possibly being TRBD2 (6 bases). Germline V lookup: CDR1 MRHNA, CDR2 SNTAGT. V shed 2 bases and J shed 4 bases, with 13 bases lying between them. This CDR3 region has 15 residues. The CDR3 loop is CASSDTLAGADTQYF. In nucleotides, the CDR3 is TGTGCCAGCAGTGACACACTAGCAGGAGCAGATACGCAGTATTTT.